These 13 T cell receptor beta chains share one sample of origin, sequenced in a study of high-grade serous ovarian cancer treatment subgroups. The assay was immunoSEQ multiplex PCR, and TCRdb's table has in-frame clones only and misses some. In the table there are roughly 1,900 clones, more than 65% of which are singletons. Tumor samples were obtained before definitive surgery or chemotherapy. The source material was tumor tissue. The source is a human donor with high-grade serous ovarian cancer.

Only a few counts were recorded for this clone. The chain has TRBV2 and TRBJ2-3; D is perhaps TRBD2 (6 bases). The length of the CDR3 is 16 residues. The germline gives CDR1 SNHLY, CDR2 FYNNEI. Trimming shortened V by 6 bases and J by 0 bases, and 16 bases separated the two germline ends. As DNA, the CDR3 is TGTGCCAGCAGGGCGACTAGTCTTCGGAGCACAGATACGCAGTATTTT. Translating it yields CASRATSLRSTDTQYF.

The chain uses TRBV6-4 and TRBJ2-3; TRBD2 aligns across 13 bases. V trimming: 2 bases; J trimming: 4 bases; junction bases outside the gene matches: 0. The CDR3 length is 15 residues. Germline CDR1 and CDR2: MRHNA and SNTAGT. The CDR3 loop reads CASSDTSGGADTQYF. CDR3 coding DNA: TGTGCCAGCAGTGACACTAGCGGGGGGGCAGATACGCAGTATTTT.

The CDR3 DNA is TGTGCCAGCAGTGAAGCGCGGGGGCGTGGCTACACCTTC. Protein sequence: CASSEARGRGYTF. The chain couples TRBV2 to TRBJ1-2; D perhaps matches TRBD1 (6 bases). Trimming removed 0 bases at V and 7 bases at J, with 9 bases between. Per the germline V gene, CDR1 is SNHLY and CDR2 is FYNNEI. The CDR3 is 13 amino acids.

CDR3 DNA: TGCAGCGTTGGAGAGGTCGTTGGGGACAGCCAGTATTTT. Protein: CSVGEVVGDSQYF. The chain couples TRBV29-1 to TRBJ2-3; 7 bases are a match to TRBD1. The CDR3 runs 13 residues. Germline assignment: CDR1 SQVTM and CDR2 ANQGSEA. J was trimmed by 12 bases and V by 4 bases; bases with no gene match: 13.

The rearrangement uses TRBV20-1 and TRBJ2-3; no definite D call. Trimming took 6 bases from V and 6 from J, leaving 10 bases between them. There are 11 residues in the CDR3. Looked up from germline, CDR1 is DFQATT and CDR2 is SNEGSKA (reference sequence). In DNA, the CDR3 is TGCAGTGCCACGATAGTGGATACGCAGTATTTT. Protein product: CSATIVDTQYF.

CDR3 sequence: CASSKDRNTEAFF. CDR3 sequence (DNA): TGTGCCAGCAGCAAAGACAGGAACACTGAAGCTTTCTTT. V gene TRBV11-3 combines with J gene TRBJ1-1; D is perhaps TRBD1 (5 bases). V lost 5 bases and J lost 1, with 8 bases in between. Germline V gene lookup returns CDR1 SGHNT and CDR2 YENEEA. This CDR3 contains 13 residues.

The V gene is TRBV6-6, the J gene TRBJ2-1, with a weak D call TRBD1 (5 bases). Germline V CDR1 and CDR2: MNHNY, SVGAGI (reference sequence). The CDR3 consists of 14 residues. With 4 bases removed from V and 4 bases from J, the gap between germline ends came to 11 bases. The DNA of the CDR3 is TGTGCCAGCAGTTTTTCGAAGGGGTACAATGAGCAGTTCTTC. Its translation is CASSFSKGYNEQFF.

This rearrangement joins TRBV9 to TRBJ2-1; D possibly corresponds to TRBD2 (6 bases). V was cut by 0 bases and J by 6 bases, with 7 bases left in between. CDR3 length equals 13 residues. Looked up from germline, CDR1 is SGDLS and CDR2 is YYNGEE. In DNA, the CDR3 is TGTGCCAGCAGCGTAGGACTAGGCAATGAGCAGTTCTTC. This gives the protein CASSVGLGNEQFF.

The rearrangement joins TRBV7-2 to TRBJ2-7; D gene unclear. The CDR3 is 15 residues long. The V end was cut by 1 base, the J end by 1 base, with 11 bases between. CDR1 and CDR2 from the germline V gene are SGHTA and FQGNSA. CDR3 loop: CASSLGRGGSYEQYF. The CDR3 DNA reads TGTGCCAGCAGCTTAGGTCGCGGCGGATCCTACGAGCAGTACTTC.

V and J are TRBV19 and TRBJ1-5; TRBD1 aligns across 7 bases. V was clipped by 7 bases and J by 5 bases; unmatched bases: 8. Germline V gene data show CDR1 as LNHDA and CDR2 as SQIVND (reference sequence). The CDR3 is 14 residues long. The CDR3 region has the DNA TGTGCCAGTAATTACCGACAGGGTGATCAGCCCCAGCATTTT. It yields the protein CASNYRQGDQPQHF.

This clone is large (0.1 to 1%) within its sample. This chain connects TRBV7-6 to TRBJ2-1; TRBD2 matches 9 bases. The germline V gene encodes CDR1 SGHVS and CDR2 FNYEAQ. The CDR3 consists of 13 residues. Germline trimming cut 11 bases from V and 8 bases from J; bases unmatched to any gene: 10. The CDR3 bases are TGTGCCGTCGGGCTAGCGGGAATCGATGAGCAGTTCTTC. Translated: CAVGLAGIDEQFF.

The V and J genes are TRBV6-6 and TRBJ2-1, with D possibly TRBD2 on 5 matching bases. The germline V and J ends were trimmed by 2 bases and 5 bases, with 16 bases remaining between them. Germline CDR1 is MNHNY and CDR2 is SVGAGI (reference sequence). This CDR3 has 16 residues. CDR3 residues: CASSYERTARHNEQFF. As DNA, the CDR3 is TGTGCCAGCAGTTACGAGCGGACGGCGAGACACAATGAGCAGTTCTTC.

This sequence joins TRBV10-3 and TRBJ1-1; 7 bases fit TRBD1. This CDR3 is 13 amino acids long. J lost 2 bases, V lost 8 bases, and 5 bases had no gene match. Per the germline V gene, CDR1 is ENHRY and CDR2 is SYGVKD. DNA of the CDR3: TGTGCCATCCTTGGGACAGCCAACACTGAAGCTTTCTTT. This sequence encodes CAILGTANTEAFF.